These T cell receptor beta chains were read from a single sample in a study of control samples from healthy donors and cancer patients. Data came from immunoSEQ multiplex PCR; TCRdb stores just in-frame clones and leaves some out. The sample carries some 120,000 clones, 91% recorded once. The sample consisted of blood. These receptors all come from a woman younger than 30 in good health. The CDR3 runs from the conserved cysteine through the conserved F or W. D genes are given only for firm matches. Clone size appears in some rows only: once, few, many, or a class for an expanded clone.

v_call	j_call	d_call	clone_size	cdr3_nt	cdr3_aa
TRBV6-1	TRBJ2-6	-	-	TGTGCCAGCAGTGAATGGCTCGGGACAACGGGCCCACCTGGGGCCAACGTCCTGACTTTC	CASSEWLGTTGPPGANVLTF
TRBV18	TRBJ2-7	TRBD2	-	TGTGCCAGCTCACCCCCGGGGGGTTACGAGCAGTACTTC	CASSPPGGYEQYF
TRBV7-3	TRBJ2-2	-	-	TGTGCCAGCAGCTTAATCGGGGCCCACGCCACCGGGGAGCTGTTTTTT	CASSLIGAHATGELFF
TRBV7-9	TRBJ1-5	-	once	TGTGCCAGCAGCTTTAGCAATCAGCCCCAGCATTTT	CASSFSNQPQHF
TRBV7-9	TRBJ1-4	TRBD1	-	TGTGCCAGCAGTCTATTGACAGGGCGGACTAAAGAAAATGAAAAACTGTTTTTT	CASSLLTGRTKENEKLFF
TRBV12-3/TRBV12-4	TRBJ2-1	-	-	TGTGCCAGCAGTTTGCCTGGGTACAATGAGCAGTTCTTC	CASSLPGYNEQFF
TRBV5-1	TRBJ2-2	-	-	TGCGCCAGTAGGGCGGTTGTGATCCCCGGGGAGCTGTTTTTT	CASRAVVIPGELFF
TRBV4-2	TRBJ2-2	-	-	TGTGCCAGCAGCCAAGATCCCACCACCGGGGAGCTGTTTTTT	CASSQDPTTGELFF
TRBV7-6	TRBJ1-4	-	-	TGTGCCAGCAGCACCCAGGGCGGAACTAATGAAAAACTGTTTTTT	CASSTQGGTNEKLFF
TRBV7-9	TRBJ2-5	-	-	TGTGCCAGCAGCTCCAGGAGTGAGACCCAGTACTTC	CASSSRSETQYF
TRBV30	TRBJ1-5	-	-	TGTGCCTGGAATCGCGGCTTGAGTCAGCCCCAGCATTTT	CAWNRGLSQPQHF
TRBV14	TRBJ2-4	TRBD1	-	TGTGCCAGCAGCCAAACGGGACAGGGCAAAAACATTCAGTACTTC	CASSQTGQGKNIQYF
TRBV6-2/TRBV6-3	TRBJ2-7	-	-	TGTGCCAGCAGTTATCAGGCGGGATCCTCCTACGAGCAGTACTTC	CASSYQAGSSYEQYF
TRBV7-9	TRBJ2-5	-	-	TGTGCCAGCAGCTTATCCAAGGACTACCGAGAGACCCAGTACTTC	CASSLSKDYRETQYF
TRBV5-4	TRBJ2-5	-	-	TGTGCCAGCAGCCCCTGGACTGGAGCGGGTCAAGAGACCCAGTACTTC	CASSPWTGAGQETQYF
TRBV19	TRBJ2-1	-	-	TGTGCCAGTAGTCTGTGGTTGGGATACAATGAGCAGTTCTTC	CASSLWLGYNEQFF
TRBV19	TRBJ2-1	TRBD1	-	TGTGCCAGTGCGGACAGGGGCGATGAGCAGTTCTTC	CASADRGDEQFF
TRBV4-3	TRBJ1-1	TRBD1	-	TGCGCCAGCAGCCAAGATGGGTGGGGACAGGGAATCACTGAAGCTTTCTTT	CASSQDGWGQGITEAFF
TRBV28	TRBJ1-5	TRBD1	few	TGTGCCAGCACAACGGGACAGGTCAATCAGCCCCAGCATTTT	CASTTGQVNQPQHF
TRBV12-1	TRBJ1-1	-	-	TGTGCCAGCACCACCGTGGGGAACACTGAAGCTTTCTTT	CASTTVGNTEAFF
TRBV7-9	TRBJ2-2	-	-	TGTGCCAGCAGCGCACGCGGGACAGCACTTGCGAACACCGGGGAGCTGTTTTTT	CASSARGTALANTGELFF
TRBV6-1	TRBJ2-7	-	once	TGTGCCAGCAGTGAAAGACAGGAACTCTACGAGCAGTACTTC	CASSERQELYEQYF
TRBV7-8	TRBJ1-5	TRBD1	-	TGTGCCAGCAGCTTAGCTAGGACAGGGTATTGGGGCAATCAGCCCCAGCATTTT	CASSLARTGYWGNQPQHF
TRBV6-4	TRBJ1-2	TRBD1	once	TGTGCCAGCAGTGACTCACTTCGTGGGACAGGGGGATGGGGAGGCTACACCTTC	CASSDSLRGTGGWGGYTF
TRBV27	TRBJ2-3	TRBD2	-	TGTGCCAGCAGCCGGCGGGGAGGGGCGGATACGCAGTATTTT	CASSRRGGADTQYF
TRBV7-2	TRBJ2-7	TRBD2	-	TGTGCCAGCAGCCCAGCCGGGGGGGTAACCTACGAGCAGTACTTC	CASSPAGGVTYEQYF
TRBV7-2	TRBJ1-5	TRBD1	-	TGTGCCAGCAGCTTAGTTACAGGGGCGGGTCAGCCCCAGCATTTT	CASSLVTGAGQPQHF